The rows below give T cell receptor beta chains drawn from one sample of a study of T cell responses to AZD1222 COVID-19 vaccine. Data came from immunoSEQ multiplex PCR; TCRdb stores just in-frame clones and leaves some out. The sample records fewer than 200,000 clones, 80% to 90% being singletons. The sample in question was peripheral blood, obtained 28 days after the second AZD1222 dose. All receptors come from an adult who received the AZD1222 COVID-19 vaccine. The CDR3 runs from the conserved cysteine through the conserved F or W. Fields, in order: clone size, J gene, V gene, D gene, CDR3 DNA, CDR3 protein. A D gene is named only where the DNA matches it firmly. Some rows mark clone size as missing; the rest say once, few, many or name a class of expanded clone.

clone size: .
J gene: TRBJ2-2
V gene: TRBV5-1
D gene: .
CDR3 DNA: TGCGCCAGCAGCTTAGATCAGGGTACGAACACCGGGGAGCTGTTTTTT
CDR3 protein: CASSLDQGTNTGELFF

clone size: .
J gene: TRBJ2-2
V gene: TRBV7-2
D gene: .
CDR3 DNA: TGTGCCAGCAGCTTAAACCAAGCGAACACCGGGGAGCTGTTTTTT
CDR3 protein: CASSLNQANTGELFF

clone size: few
J gene: TRBJ2-7
V gene: TRBV7-2
D gene: TRBD2
CDR3 DNA: TGTGCCAGCAGCTTAGGGACTAGCGGGGGCCCTCCCTACGAGCAGTACTTC
CDR3 protein: CASSLGTSGGPPYEQYF

clone size: .
J gene: TRBJ1-4
V gene: TRBV30
D gene: .
CDR3 DNA: TGTGCCTGGGGTTGGACTAATGAAAAACTGTTTTTT
CDR3 protein: CAWGWTNEKLFF

clone size: .
J gene: TRBJ1-5
V gene: TRBV28
D gene: .
CDR3 DNA: TGTGCCAGCAGTTTCGGGGCAGGCCCCCTGCAACAGCCCCAGCATTTT
CDR3 protein: CASSFGAGPLQQPQHF

clone size: few
J gene: TRBJ2-7
V gene: TRBV18
D gene: TRBD1
CDR3 DNA: TGTGCCAGCTCACCACTCAGCAGGGGGCTAAGAGGGGAGCAGTACTTC
CDR3 protein: CASSPLSRGLRGEQYF

clone size: .
J gene: TRBJ1-2
V gene: TRBV4-2
D gene: .
CDR3 DNA: TGTGCCAGCAGCCAAGAACCCTTGGGCTCGGTCTATGGCTACACCTTC
CDR3 protein: CASSQEPLGSVYGYTF

clone size: .
J gene: TRBJ2-3
V gene: TRBV7-2
D gene: .
CDR3 DNA: TGTGCCAGCACCCTGAGGGGGGCGTTGGGAGATACGCAGTATTTT
CDR3 protein: CASTLRGALGDTQYF

clone size: .
J gene: TRBJ1-6
V gene: TRBV7-2
D gene: .
CDR3 DNA: TGTGCCAGCAGGCTCGAAGGGCTTAATTCACCCCTCCACTTT
CDR3 protein: CASRLEGLNSPLHF

clone size: .
J gene: TRBJ1-3
V gene: TRBV6-5
D gene: .
CDR3 DNA: TGTGCCAGCAGGGGGGGGAACACCATATATTTT
CDR3 protein: CASRGGNTIYF

clone size: .
J gene: TRBJ2-2
V gene: TRBV28
D gene: TRBD2
CDR3 DNA: TGTGCCAGCAGTTTTAGCGGGGGCCTCGGGGAGCTGTTTTTT
CDR3 protein: CASSFSGGLGELFF

clone size: .
J gene: TRBJ2-7
V gene: TRBV3-1/TRBV3-2
D gene: TRBD1
CDR3 DNA: TGTGCCAGCAGCCAGGGGGGACAGGGAATCTACGAGCAGTACTTC
CDR3 protein: CASSQGGQGIYEQYF

clone size: few
J gene: TRBJ2-2
V gene: TRBV11-3
D gene: TRBD2
CDR3 DNA: TGTGCCAGCAGCTCCCCACCGGGACTAGCGGGGGGCCCAGGTACCGGGGAGCTGTTTTTT
CDR3 protein: CASSSPPGLAGGPGTGELFF

clone size: once
J gene: TRBJ1-5
V gene: TRBV18
D gene: .
CDR3 DNA: TGTGCCAGCTCACGGGGGGGGGACAATCAGCCCCAGCATTTT
CDR3 protein: CASSRGGDNQPQHF

clone size: .
J gene: TRBJ1-1
V gene: TRBV30
D gene: .
CDR3 DNA: TGTGCCTGGACCGGACAGAACACTGAAGCTTTCTTT
CDR3 protein: CAWTGQNTEAFF

clone size: .
J gene: TRBJ2-3
V gene: TRBV19
D gene: TRBD1
CDR3 DNA: TGTGCCAGTAGTGCCGGGCAGGGGGCATGGTCCGCTACGCAGTATTTT
CDR3 protein: CASSAGQGAWSATQYF

clone size: .
J gene: TRBJ1-1
V gene: TRBV2
D gene: .
CDR3 DNA: TGTGCCAGCAGGCAGGACGTTGGTGCTTTCTTT
CDR3 protein: CASRQDVGAFF

clone size: .
J gene: TRBJ1-4
V gene: TRBV21-1
D gene: .
CDR3 DNA: TGTGCCAGCAGCAAAGAGAAATTGTCGAACGACTTTAATGAAAAACTGTTTTTT
CDR3 protein: CASSKEKLSNDFNEKLFF

clone size: .
J gene: TRBJ2-3
V gene: TRBV19
D gene: TRBD2
CDR3 DNA: TGTGCCAGTAGTGTACTAGCGGCACACGCAGATACGCAGTATTTT
CDR3 protein: CASSVLAAHADTQYF

clone size: .
J gene: TRBJ2-1
V gene: TRBV7-2
D gene: TRBD2
CDR3 DNA: TGTGCCAGCAGCTCCCGTGGCGGGGGGGCCGACGAGCAGTTCTTC
CDR3 protein: CASSSRGGGADEQFF

clone size: .
J gene: TRBJ2-7
V gene: TRBV6-6
D gene: TRBD1
CDR3 DNA: TGTGCCAGCAGTTACTCGGGACAGGTATCCCCTTACGAGCAGTACTTC
CDR3 protein: CASSYSGQVSPYEQYF

clone size: .
J gene: TRBJ1-5
V gene: TRBV3-1/TRBV3-2
D gene: .
CDR3 DNA: TGTGCCAGCAGCCAAGGTCCAAGCCCGGGCAATCAGCCCCAGCATTTT
CDR3 protein: CASSQGPSPGNQPQHF

clone size: .
J gene: TRBJ2-5
V gene: TRBV7-9
D gene: .
CDR3 DNA: TGTGCCAGCAGACTCACAGGAGTTGAAGGGGAGACCCAGTACTTC
CDR3 protein: CASRLTGVEGETQYF

clone size: .
J gene: TRBJ1-6
V gene: TRBV18
D gene: TRBD1
CDR3 DNA: TGTGCCAGCTCACCACAACCCGGGACAGGGAGTAAATCCCTCCACTTT
CDR3 protein: CASSPQPGTGSKSLHF

clone size: .
J gene: TRBJ2-5
V gene: TRBV6-2/TRBV6-3
D gene: .
CDR3 DNA: TGTGCCAGCAGTTACACGAGAAGGTCACAAGAGACCCAGTACTTC
CDR3 protein: CASSYTRRSQETQYF

clone size: .
J gene: TRBJ1-2
V gene: TRBV5-4
D gene: TRBD1
CDR3 DNA: TGTGCCAGCAGCTTGGTTGGGGGACAGGGAGGCTATGGCTACACCTTC
CDR3 protein: CASSLVGGQGGYGYTF

clone size: .
J gene: TRBJ1-2
V gene: TRBV15
D gene: TRBD1
CDR3 DNA: TGTGCCACCAGCAGACAACCGGGACAGGGCACTGGCTACACCTTC
CDR3 protein: CATSRQPGQGTGYTF

clone size: .
J gene: TRBJ2-7
V gene: TRBV4-2
D gene: .
CDR3 DNA: TGTGCCAGCAGCCAAGACGGAATCCTTGGCGAGCAGTACTTC
CDR3 protein: CASSQDGILGEQYF

clone size: .
J gene: TRBJ2-5
V gene: TRBV9
D gene: .
CDR3 DNA: TGTGCCAGCAGCGTAGCTGGGGAGACCCAGTACTTC
CDR3 protein: CASSVAGETQYF

clone size: .
J gene: TRBJ2-7
V gene: TRBV5-1
D gene: TRBD1
CDR3 DNA: TGCGCCAGCAGCTCAGGGGGACCTTCCTACGAGCAGTACTTC
CDR3 protein: CASSSGGPSYEQYF

clone size: .
J gene: TRBJ1-1
V gene: TRBV19
D gene: .
CDR3 DNA: TGTGCCAGTAGTCTGTATGGCAGCATGAACACTGAAGCTTTCTTT
CDR3 protein: CASSLYGSMNTEAFF

clone size: .
J gene: TRBJ2-3
V gene: TRBV5-1
D gene: .
CDR3 DNA: TGCGCCAGCAGTTCAGGTGGAATAGATACGCAGTATTTT
CDR3 protein: CASSSGGIDTQYF

clone size: .
J gene: TRBJ1-1
V gene: TRBV6-5
D gene: TRBD1
CDR3 DNA: TGTGCCAGCAGTTACTCAGGGGGCTTGAACACTGAAGCTTTCTTT
CDR3 protein: CASSYSGGLNTEAFF

clone size: .
J gene: TRBJ1-2
V gene: TRBV7-3
D gene: TRBD1
CDR3 DNA: TGTGCCAGCAGCGCCGGACAGGGAAACTATGGCTACACCTTC
CDR3 protein: CASSAGQGNYGYTF

clone size: .
J gene: TRBJ1-4
V gene: TRBV18
D gene: .
CDR3 DNA: TGTGCCAGCTCACCACCGATAGGGGAAAAACTGTTTTTT
CDR3 protein: CASSPPIGEKLFF

clone size: .
J gene: TRBJ2-2
V gene: TRBV5-1
D gene: TRBD1
CDR3 DNA: TGCGCCAGCAGCTGGGACAGGGGGTATGGCGGGGAGCTGTTTTTT
CDR3 protein: CASSWDRGYGGELFF

clone size: .
J gene: TRBJ1-5
V gene: TRBV2
D gene: .
CDR3 DNA: TGTGCCAGTAGTGGGGCAGGGAGGTCCAATCAGCCCCAGCATTTT
CDR3 protein: CASSGAGRSNQPQHF

clone size: .
J gene: TRBJ1-1
V gene: TRBV5-1
D gene: TRBD1
CDR3 DNA: TGCGCCAGCAGCTTGCCCGGACAGGGGGCCACTGAAGCTTTCTTT
CDR3 protein: CASSLPGQGATEAFF

clone size: .
J gene: TRBJ2-3
V gene: TRBV4-1
D gene: TRBD2
CDR3 DNA: TGCGCCAGCAGCCAAGTTGGCGGGGGGGACGCAGATACGCAGTATTTT
CDR3 protein: CASSQVGGGDADTQYF

clone size: .
J gene: TRBJ1-5
V gene: TRBV7-2
D gene: TRBD1
CDR3 DNA: TGTGCCAGCAGCTCGGACAGGGGGAATCAGCCCCAGCATTTT
CDR3 protein: CASSSDRGNQPQHF

clone size: .
J gene: TRBJ1-1
V gene: TRBV9
D gene: .
CDR3 DNA: TGTGCCAGCAGCGTATCCCCACAGTCGAACACTGAAGCTTTCTTT
CDR3 protein: CASSVSPQSNTEAFF

clone size: once
J gene: TRBJ1-5
V gene: TRBV6-5
D gene: .
CDR3 DNA: TGTGCCAGCCTCGGGAAGGGAGGTCAGCCCCAGCATTTT
CDR3 protein: CASLGKGGQPQHF

clone size: .
J gene: TRBJ2-3
V gene: TRBV19
D gene: .
CDR3 DNA: TGTGCCAGTAGTATCGCCCAGGGGACCACAGATACGCAGTATTTT
CDR3 protein: CASSIAQGTTDTQYF

clone size: .
J gene: TRBJ1-1
V gene: TRBV3-1/TRBV3-2
D gene: .
CDR3 DNA: TGTGCCAGCAGCCAAGAGGGGGGATGGGGCATCACTGAAGCTTTCTTT
CDR3 protein: CASSQEGGWGITEAFF

clone size: .
J gene: TRBJ1-5
V gene: TRBV2
D gene: TRBD1
CDR3 DNA: TGTGCCAGCATCGGAGGGGGCGCCAATCAGCCCCAGCATTTT
CDR3 protein: CASIGGGANQPQHF

clone size: .
J gene: TRBJ2-3
V gene: TRBV7-2
D gene: TRBD2
CDR3 DNA: TGTGCCAGCAGCACGGCGCATCTAGCGGGGGGGCCAGATACGCAGTATTTT
CDR3 protein: CASSTAHLAGGPDTQYF

clone size: .
J gene: TRBJ1-5
V gene: TRBV7-8
D gene: .
CDR3 DNA: TGTGCCAGCAGCCCTCTGGGCTGGGGTCAGCCCCAGCATTTT
CDR3 protein: CASSPLGWGQPQHF

clone size: .
J gene: TRBJ2-1
V gene: TRBV11-2
D gene: .
CDR3 DNA: TGTGCCAGCAGCTTCCCGGCGGGGCCGGGGAATGAGCAGTTCTTC
CDR3 protein: CASSFPAGPGNEQFF

clone size: once
J gene: TRBJ1-6
V gene: TRBV7-9
D gene: .
CDR3 DNA: TGTGCCAGCAGGTCCTTGACAGCCCCCAATTCACCCCTCCACTTT
CDR3 protein: CASRSLTAPNSPLHF

clone size: once
J gene: TRBJ1-4
V gene: TRBV5-4
D gene: .
CDR3 DNA: TGTGCCAGCAGCTTGGCCCGGGGGGCTAATGAAAAACTGTTTTTT
CDR3 protein: CASSLARGANEKLFF

clone size: .
J gene: TRBJ1-1
V gene: TRBV6-5
D gene: .
CDR3 DNA: TGTGCCGGCTACCGTGAGGGTTACACTGAAGCTTTCTTT
CDR3 protein: CAGYREGYTEAFF

clone size: .
J gene: TRBJ1-2
V gene: TRBV6-5
D gene: .
CDR3 DNA: TGTGCCAGCAGTCTCAAATATGGCTACACCTTC
CDR3 protein: CASSLKYGYTF